A single sample is the source of the 17 T cell receptor beta chains below, sequenced in a study of blood T cell repertoires in COVID-19. Produced via immunoSEQ multiplex PCR; TCRdb's table is partial and in-frame only. The repertoire holds around 60,000 clones, 80% to 90% seen once, with around 7.7% in the top ten. The source material was peripheral blood. These TCRs come from a human donor with active COVID-19. The donor label of this sample is uncertain.

V and J are TRBV29-1 and TRBJ2-1; D might be TRBD2 (6 bases). Deletions cut 5 bases from V and 8 bases from J, with 19 bases between. Germline V CDR1 and CDR2: SQVTM, ANQGSEA. The CDR3 runs to 14 residues. CDR3 protein: CSVFPTRTLDEQFF. The CDR3 coding sequence is TGCAGCGTTTTCCCGACTAGAACACTCGATGAGCAGTTCTTC.

V and J are TRBV11-2 and TRBJ2-3; 9 nucleotides match TRBD1. Germline trimming cut 5 bases from V and 2 bases from J; bases unmatched to any gene: 8. This CDR3 contains 16 residues. Germline CDR1 is SGHAT and CDR2 is FQNNGV. CDR3 sequence (DNA): TGTGCCAGCAGCCATATCCGGGACAGGGTCACAGATACGCAGTATTTT. Its protein is CASSHIRDRVTDTQYF.

The V gene is TRBV9, the J gene TRBJ1-4; D uncertain. The CDR3 has 14 residues. V gave up 4 bases and J gave up 4 bases, with 11 bases separating them. Germline-derived CDR1 and CDR2 are SGDLS and YYNGEE. CDR3 residues: CASSTGVINEKLFF. The CDR3 nucleotides are TGTGCCAGCAGCACCGGGGTTATTAATGAAAAACTGTTTTTT.

V gene TRBV19 combines with J gene TRBJ1-6; 9 nucleotides match TRBD1. Germline V lookup: CDR1 LNHDA, CDR2 SQIVND (reference sequence). This CDR3 has 16 amino acids. Trimming cost V 5 bases and J 5 bases; bases outside gene matches: 7. DNA of the CDR3: TGTGCCAGTAGTTTCGGACAGGGGAGTAATAATTCACCCCTCCACTTT. This sequence encodes CASSFGQGSNNSPLHF.

CDR3 amino acids: CASSYSGRGNNGYTF. The CDR3 region has the DNA TGTGCCAGCAGTTACTCGGGCAGGGGAAATAATGGCTACACCTTC. The rearrangement joins TRBV6-6 to TRBJ1-2, with D possibly being TRBD1 (6 bases). The CDR3 has 15 amino acids. V lost 0 bases and J 6 bases, leaving 14 bases between the germline ends. Germline CDR1 and CDR2: MNHNY and SVGAGI (reference sequence).

The chain employs TRBV4-2 and TRBJ2-4; D gene uncertain. Germline CDR1 LGHNA, CDR2 YNFKEQ. The CDR3 is 15 residues long. Trimming removed 2 bases at V and 6 bases at J, with 14 bases between. CDR3 coding DNA: TGTGCCAGCAGCCAATCGCTAGGTCCCCCAAACATTCAGTACTTC. Protein product: CASSQSLGPPNIQYF.

V is TRBV28 and J is TRBJ1-3; tentatively, D is TRBD1 (5 bases). The V end was cut by 7 bases, the J end by 0 bases, with 19 bases between. The germline V gene encodes CDR1 MDHEN and CDR2 SYDVKM. The CDR3 totals 17 residues. CDR3 DNA sequence: TGTGCCAGCACCACCCCCCCGACAGTCTTCTCTGGAAACACCATATATTTT. Amino acids: CASTTPPTVFSGNTIYF.

CDR3 nucleotides: TGCGCCAGCAGCTTGAACGCGGGAGCGAACACCGGGGAGCTGTTTTTT. Protein product: CASSLNAGANTGELFF. V usage is TRBV5-1 and J usage is TRBJ2-2, with TRBD2 identical over 7 bases. CDR1 and CDR2 from the germline V gene are SGHRS and YFSETQ. This CDR3 is built from 16 residues. The V gene end was trimmed by 1 base and the J gene end by 0 bases; junction bases not matched to a gene: 3.

The chain carries TRBV7-2 and TRBJ1-3, with D perhaps TRBD1 (5 bases). This CDR3 contains 16 residues. Germline values: CDR1 SGHTA, CDR2 FQGNSA. Trimming cost V 0 bases and J 2 bases, with 11 bases left between them. The CDR3: CASSLASGLTGNTIYF. The CDR3 DNA sequence: TGTGCCAGCAGCTTAGCCTCAGGGCTAACTGGAAACACCATATATTTT.

A single count supports this clone. The V and J genes are TRBV19 and TRBJ2-3, with 7 bases aligning to TRBD2. Germline V gives CDR1 LNHDA, CDR2 SQIVND (reference sequence). The trim removed 4 bases at V and 6 bases at J, leaving 13 bases unmatched. This CDR3 comprises 16 residues. The CDR3 sequence: CASSTARDYPRDTQYF. In nucleotides, the CDR3 is TGTGCCAGTAGTACTGCCCGGGACTACCCGCGGGATACGCAGTATTTT.

The rearrangement links TRBV19 to TRBJ1-1; 9 nucleotides align to TRBD1. After removal of 4 bases from V and 5 bases from J, the junction contained 2 bases not matched to a gene. The CDR3 is 13 amino acids. Germline V CDR1 and CDR2: LNHDA, SQIVND (reference sequence). CDR3 protein: CASSKGQGTEAFF. CDR3 DNA: TGTGCCAGTAGTAAAGGACAGGGGACTGAAGCTTTCTTT.

The CDR3 sequence is CASSYGRTGTTYEQYF. The CDR3 bases are TGTGCCAGCTCGTACGGCCGGACAGGGACCACCTACGAGCAGTACTTC. The chain employs TRBV18 and TRBJ2-7, with 8 bases identical to TRBD1. With V trimmed by 6 bases and J by 2 bases, 12 bases remained unmatched. The CDR3 length is 16 residues. Germline V lookup: CDR1 KGHSH, CDR2 LQKENI.

J is TRBJ2-6 and V is TRBV6-5; D remains ambiguous. The CDR3 is 13 residues long. Trimming left V 5 bases short and J 0 bases short, with 2 bases between. Germline-derived CDR1 and CDR2 are MNHEY and SVGAGI. In nucleotides, the CDR3 is TGTGCCAGCAGTCGCTCTGGGGCCAACGTCCTGACTTTC. Translated, it gives CASSRSGANVLTF.

The chain recombines TRBV6-5 with TRBJ2-7, with TRBD1 as a possible D gene (6 bases). The V gene lost 5 bases and the J gene lost 6 bases, with 11 bases spanning the gap. CDR3 size: 12 residues. Per the germline V gene, CDR1 is MNHEY and CDR2 is SVGAGI. The CDR3 region is CASSTTGIEQYF. CDR3 sequence (DNA): TGTGCCAGCAGTACTACAGGGATCGAGCAGTACTTC.

CDR3 DNA: TGTGCCTGGAGTGCACAGGGGGCGAACTATGGCTACACCTTC. Amino acids: CAWSAQGANYGYTF. The gene calls are TRBV30 and TRBJ1-2, with 9 positions matching TRBD1. Per the germline V gene, CDR1 is GTSNPN and CDR2 is SVGIG (reference sequence). The CDR3 runs 14 residues. The V and J ends lost 1 base and 2 bases, in that order; junction bases with no gene match: 2.

V usage is TRBV27 and J usage is TRBJ1-6; D gene uncertain. The CDR3 totals 14 residues. The germline V and J ends were trimmed by 5 bases and 0 bases, with 5 bases remaining between them. The germline gives CDR1 MNHEY, CDR2 SMNVEV (reference sequence). CDR3 residues: CASSLSSYNSPLHF. The CDR3 DNA is TGTGCCAGCAGTCTGAGCTCCTATAATTCACCCCTCCACTTT.

The chain has TRBV27 and TRBJ2-1; TRBD1 agrees at 8 bases. Germline CDR1 and CDR2: MNHEY and SMNVEV (reference sequence). CDR3 length: 19 residues. V lost 4 bases to trimming and J lost 7 bases; unmatched junction nucleotides: 21. DNA of the CDR3: TGTGCCAGCAGTTCAGGGACAGGACTACAGGGAGGCCAGCTTAATGAGCAGTTCTTC. The encoded protein is CASSSGTGLQGGQLNEQFF.